This TCR beta chain comes out of a study of T cell responses to AZD1222 COVID-19 vaccine. Study findings and constraints: Unmutated regions of variants are reportedly targeted by nearly half of spike-specific TCRs. Vaccine-associated CD4 TCRs ranged over spike, dominating at 160-218 and 743-854. Of the AZD1222 recipients, only five or six were seropositive at baseline.

The table came from immunoSEQ multiplex PCR; TCRdb's copy has only in-frame clones and leaves some out. The sample carries 150,000 to 180,000 clones, 90% recorded once. There are 16 residues in the CDR3. J was trimmed by 8 bases and V by 4 bases; bases with no gene match: 15. In germline, CDR1 is SGHNT, CDR2 YYREEE (reference sequence). This clone was seen once. Its specificity is not known. This sample comprised peripheral blood, obtained on day 0 of AZD1222 vaccination. The receptor's source is an adult in good health. The gene calls are TRBV5-4 and TRBJ2-1; 7 bases align to TRBD2. Written as DNA, the CDR3 is TGTGCCAGCAGCCCCTCTGCGGGAGCTCCGCGCGATGAGCAGTTCTTC. Translated: CASSPSAGAPRDEQFF.